One and the same sample provided the 25 T cell receptor beta chains below, sequenced in a study of blood T cell repertoires in COVID-19. TCRdb keeps only in-frame clones here, not all; method: immunoSEQ multiplex PCR. This table holds about 63,000 clones, 74% found once. The sequenced material came from peripheral blood. The receptors come from a woman aged 80 or over with acute or convalescent COVID-19.

CDR3 sequence reads: CASSQMLAGGLYF. DNA of the CDR3: TGTGCCAGCAGCCAAATGCTAGCGGGAGGCCTGTACTTC. The V gene is TRBV7-8, the J gene TRBJ2-7; 11 bases align to TRBD2. The CDR3 is 13 residues long. V dropped 5 bases and J dropped 12; count of bases not matched to a gene: 9. CDR1 SGHVS and CDR2 FQNEAQ come from the germline V gene.

The chain couples TRBV7-2 to TRBJ2-3; 7 nucleotides align to TRBD2. The CDR3 length is 16 residues. The germline CDR1 and CDR2 sequences are SGHTA and FQGNSA. V was clipped by 6 bases and J by 4 bases; unmatched bases: 13. In DNA, the CDR3 is TGTGCCAGCAGTCCCACTGGACCCGGGAGGTCAGATACGCAGTATTTT. Translating it yields CASSPTGPGRSDTQYF.

The chain combines TRBV29-1 with TRBJ1-2; D perhaps matches TRBD1 (5 bases). With 6 bases removed from V and 4 bases from J, the gap between germline ends came to 15 bases. The CDR3 totals 13 residues. The germline CDR1 and CDR2 sequences are SQVTM and ANQGSEA. In nucleotides, the CDR3 is TGCAGCGTGCAGACAGAGCTGGCCTATGGCTACACCTTC. Its translation is CSVQTELAYGYTF.

The chain joins TRBV7-2 to TRBJ1-2; the match to TRBD1 covers 8 bases. Germline CDR1 and CDR2: SGHTA and FQGNSA. This CDR3 is 16 amino acids long. V was pared by 0 bases and J by 7 bases, with 10 bases of the junction left unmatched. CDR3 protein: CASSLALGQGAGGYTF. The CDR3 DNA is TGTGCCAGCAGCTTAGCGTTAGGGCAGGGGGCTGGTGGCTACACCTTC.

The V call is TRBV7-3, the J call TRBJ1-5, with TRBD1 as a possible D gene (5 bases). V gave up 2 bases and J gave up 4 bases, with 6 bases separating them. The CDR3 is made up of 13 amino acids. CDR1 and CDR2 (germline): SGHTA, FQGTGA. The CDR3 is CASSLQGNQPQHF. Here the CDR3 DNA reads TGTGCCAGCAGCTTACAGGGAAATCAGCCCCAGCATTTT.

The chain employs TRBV6-4 and TRBJ2-3, with 14 bases aligning to TRBD2. V was pared by 5 bases and J by 4 bases, with 2 bases of the junction left unmatched. Germline values: CDR1 MRHNA, CDR2 SNTAGT. CDR3 size: 15 residues. CDR3 sequence reads: CASSRLAGGADTQYF. The CDR3 DNA reads TGTGCCAGCAGTCGACTAGCGGGAGGGGCAGATACGCAGTATTTT.

Only one count was recorded for this clone. The V call is TRBV5-6, the J call TRBJ2-5; TRBD1 aligns across 9 bases. Trimming took 3 bases from V and 5 from J; bases not matched to a gene: 11. CDR3 length: 16 amino acids. Germline loops: CDR1 SGHDT, CDR2 YYEEEE. In DNA, the CDR3 is TGTGCCAGCAGCTACACACAGGGGGCAAGTCGGGAGACCCAGTACTTC. It is translated as CASSYTQGASRETQYF.

The rearrangement joins TRBV18 to TRBJ2-3; TRBD1 matches 9 bases. V lost 8 bases to trimming and J lost 4 bases; unmatched junction nucleotides: 13. Germline V CDR1 and CDR2: KGHSH, LQKENI. This CDR3 is 16 amino acids long. The CDR3 spells CASGALDRGSADTQYF. Here the CDR3 DNA reads TGTGCCAGCGGGGCCCTGGACAGGGGTTCCGCAGATACGCAGTATTTT.

This clone appeared once. The chain recombines TRBV18 with TRBJ1-1, with 7 bases that match TRBD1. Germline-derived CDR1 and CDR2 are KGHSH and LQKENI. The CDR3 loop spans 14 amino acids. The trim removed 7 bases at V and 1 base at J, leaving 6 bases unmatched. The CDR3 region is CASYRTGGNTEAFF. CDR3 sequence (DNA): TGTGCCAGCTACAGGACAGGCGGGAACACTGAAGCTTTCTTT.

This sequence joins TRBV5-1 and TRBJ2-1; TRBD2 might be the D (5 bases). The CDR3 contains 14 residues. V shed 6 bases and J shed 0 bases, with 10 bases lying between them. Germline loops: CDR1 SGHRS, CDR2 YFSETQ. The CDR3 DNA sequence: TGCGCCAGCAACAAGCGGAGCTCCTACAATGAGCAGTTCTTC. This sequence encodes CASNKRSSYNEQFF. The full variable domain, completed using reference TRBV5-1 and TRBJ2-1, is KAGVTQTPRYLIKTRGQQVTLSCSPISGHRSVSWYQQTPGQGLQFLFEYFSETQRNKGNFPGRFSGRQFSNSRSEMNVSTLELGDSALYLCASNKRSSYNEQFFGPGTRLTVL.

This chain links TRBV27 with TRBJ1-5, with 10 positions matching TRBD1. The trim removed 7 bases at V and 6 bases at J, leaving 9 bases unmatched. The CDR3 extends over 15 amino acids. The germline CDR1 and CDR2 sequences are MNHEY and SMNVEV (reference sequence). Written as DNA, the CDR3 is TGTGCCAGCAAGCGACAGGGGGCGCTGGGTCAGCCCCAGCATTTT. Residues: CASKRQGALGQPQHF.

This clone was observed many times. The chain has TRBV18 and TRBJ1-3, with 8 bases that match TRBD1. Losses at the gene ends were 3 bases for V and 2 bases for J; bases not matched to a gene: 9. Germline values: CDR1 KGHSH, CDR2 LQKENI. The CDR3 contains 17 residues. The CDR3 reads CASSPQGQEYPGNTIYF. The CDR3 region has the DNA TGTGCCAGCTCACCTCAGGGACAGGAGTATCCTGGAAACACCATATATTTT. The whole variable domain, filled in from reference TRBV18 and TRBJ1-3, reads NAGVMQNPRHLVRRRGQEARLRCSPMKGHSHVYWYRQLPEEGLKFMVYLQKENIIDESGMPKERFSAEFPKEGPSILRIQQVVRGDSAAYFCASSPQGQEYPGNTIYFGEGSWLTVV.

The genes are TRBV10-2 and TRBJ2-1, with D perhaps TRBD2 (6 bases). CDR3 size: 12 residues. Trimming removed 6 bases at V and 5 bases at J, with 8 bases between. Germline loops: CDR1 WSHSY, CDR2 SAAADI. CDR3 sequence (DNA): TGCGCCAGCAGGGACTATAACAATGAGCAGTTCTTC. Protein product: CASRDYNNEQFF.

The sample holds a few counts of this clone. V gene TRBV27 combines with J gene TRBJ2-6, with TRBD2 as a possible D gene (5 bases). Germline V gene data show CDR1 as MNHEY and CDR2 as SMNVEV (reference sequence). V lost 5 bases and J lost 1, with 15 bases in between. This CDR3 is 17 amino acids long. DNA for the CDR3: TGTGCCAGCAGTCCGAGGGCGAGTCCTTCTGGGGCCAACGTCCTGACTTTC. It is translated as CASSPRASPSGANVLTF.

The gene calls are TRBV5-1 and TRBJ2-1; perhaps TRBD1 as D (6 bases). This CDR3 has 16 residues. Germline V gives CDR1 SGHRS, CDR2 YFSETQ. The V end lost 4 bases, the J end lost 2 bases, and 16 bases lay between the germline ends. The CDR3 bases are TGCGCCAGCAGCCGATCGACCGGGACACCCTACAATGAGCAGTTCTTC. Encoded protein: CASSRSTGTPYNEQFF.

The V gene is TRBV6-1, the J gene TRBJ1-2; 7 bases match TRBD1. The CDR3 runs 15 residues. V lost 1 base, J lost 7 bases, and 9 bases stayed unmatched. CDR1 and CDR2 from the germline V gene are MNHNS and SASEGT. The CDR3 bases are TGTGCCAGCAGTGAAGTAGGGGGCCAAACGGGTGGCTACACCTTC. Amino acids: CASSEVGGQTGGYTF.

The genes are TRBV3-1 (or the pseudogene TRBV3-2) and TRBJ2-1; 12 nucleotides line up with TRBD2. The CDR3 has 20 amino acids. The J segment lost 4 bases and the V segment lost 1 base, leaving 14 bases of the junction unmatched. Germline V gene lookup returns CDR1 LGHDT and CDR2 YNNKEL (reference sequence). The CDR3 loop reads CASSQVALLAGGSVYNEQFF. CDR3 nucleotides: TGTGCCAGCAGCCAAGTGGCGTTACTAGCGGGAGGTTCGGTTTACAATGAGCAGTTCTTC.

This chain links TRBV28 with TRBJ2-1, with D perhaps matching TRBD2 (5 bases). The germline gives CDR1 MDHEN, CDR2 SYDVKM. V lost 5 bases to trimming and J lost 0 bases, with 11 bases between them. The CDR3 totals 15 residues. Here the CDR3 DNA reads TGTGCCAGCAGTCCGGACTTTAGCTCCTACAATGAGCAGTTCTTC. It specifies CASSPDFSSYNEQFF.

This clone turned up a few times. This chain connects TRBV9 to TRBJ2-7; 10 nucleotides align to TRBD1. V trimming: 2 bases; J trimming: 0 bases; junction bases outside the gene matches: 2. Germline V gene lookup returns CDR1 SGDLS and CDR2 YYNGEE. This CDR3 is 15 amino acids long. The CDR3 here is CASSVGTGASYEQYF. DNA of the CDR3: TGTGCCAGCAGCGTGGGGACAGGGGCCTCCTACGAGCAGTACTTC.

The chain joins TRBV9 to TRBJ2-2; tentative D call: TRBD2 (6 bases). CDR3 length: 14 amino acids. Germline V gene data show CDR1 as SGDLS and CDR2 as YYNGEE. V lost 0 bases and J lost 6, with 9 bases in between. CDR3 loop: CASSVGGDSGELFF. The CDR3 coding sequence is TGTGCCAGCAGCGTAGGAGGGGACTCCGGGGAGCTGTTTTTT.

The chain carries TRBV5-1 and TRBJ1-4, with 11 bases lining up with TRBD1. From germline, CDR1 is SGHRS and CDR2 YFSETQ. V trimming: 3 bases; J trimming: 7 bases; junction bases outside the gene matches: 8. This CDR3 has 16 amino acids. The chain's CDR3 is CASSWGDRGSFEKLFF. CDR3 nucleotide sequence: TGCGCCAGCAGCTGGGGGGACAGGGGGTCTTTTGAAAAACTGTTTTTT.

This clone was detected only a few times. The rearrangement joins TRBV5-1 to TRBJ2-3; D gene ambiguous. The CDR3 totals 15 residues. Germline assignment: CDR1 SGHRS and CDR2 YFSETQ. V lost 5 bases to trimming and J lost 2 bases, with 15 bases between them. CDR3 residues: CASRLRFSYTDTQYF. The CDR3 region has the DNA TGCGCCAGCAGGCTCCGGTTTTCTTACACAGATACGCAGTATTTT.

The chain is built from TRBV5-8 and TRBJ2-7, with a weak D call TRBD2 (6 bases). The CDR3 is made up of 16 amino acids. Germline loops: CDR1 SGHTS, CDR2 YDEGEE. Between the trimmed V and J ends, which lost 0 bases and 5 bases, there was a span of 18 bases. DNA of the CDR3: TGTGCCAGCAGCTTGGGGGGGGTCGGGACCGATGACGAGCAGTACTTC. It encodes CASSLGGVGTDDEQYF.

This chain links TRBV28 with TRBJ1-2; 9 nucleotides align to TRBD1. Germline assignment: CDR1 MDHEN and CDR2 SYDVKM. The CDR3 covers 14 residues. V was clipped by 7 bases and J by 4 bases; unmatched bases: 7. The CDR3 region is CASTRTGVPYGYTF. CDR3 in DNA: TGTGCCAGCACCCGGACAGGGGTTCCCTATGGCTACACCTTC.

The rearrangement joins TRBV25-1 to TRBJ1-4; D call uncertain. V lost 4 bases to trimming and J lost 3 bases, with 12 bases between them. Germline loops: CDR1 MGHDK, CDR2 SYGVNS. The CDR3 extends over 15 amino acids. CDR3 DNA: TGTGCCAGCAGTGCCCGACATCAGGCTAATGAAAAACTGTTTTTT. Amino acids: CASSARHQANEKLFF.